This paragraph covers one TCR beta chain sequence. This CDR3 spans 17 amino acids. V lost 1 base, J lost 5 bases, and 12 bases stayed unmatched. CDR1 and CDR2 (germline): MGHRA, YSYEKL. Using RNA template, CDR3s of TCR alpha and beta were amplified with iRepertoire arm-PCR. TCRdb redid the calling of the multiplex PCR reads with MiXCR, one entry per CDR3 protein. The table has 400,000 or so distinct CDR3 sequences, 41% seen once. The entry originates in a study of glioma-infiltrating T cells. The V call is TRBV4-1, the J call TRBJ2-7, with 9 nucleotides matching TRBD1. Sequencing input: glioma tissue, nonneoplastic brain tissue, or PBMCs (not recorded which). The clonotype comes from a human donor with low-grade glioma or glioblastoma, undergoing nonglioma brain surgery, or in good health (not recorded which). The CDR3 sequence: CASSQGSLRDRDDEQYF. The CDR3 DNA reads TGCGCCAGCAGCCAAGGGTCCCTCCGGGACAGGGACGACGAGCAGTACTTC.